This T cell receptor beta chain appears in the sequencing data of a study of blood T cells in healthy people across ages. Study at large: Template switching retrieved approximately one barcoded beta molecule for each two T cells. Findings and caveats of the study: More naive CD4+ cells and higher diversity were found in long-lived than in aged donors. Changes seen in expanded clonotypes were possibly confounded by donor CMV status left unknown.

This CDR3 has 16 amino acids. Germline CDR1 is SGHTA and CDR2 is FQGNSA. V lost 4 bases and J 1 base, leaving 15 bases between the germline ends. This clonotype came up a few times. Its antigen is undetermined. It was with a sample-barcoded 5' primer and a J-beta primer mix that a second PCR of about 7 to 12 cycles was run. TCRdb independently ran MiXCR on the 5' RACE reads; one entry per CDR3 protein. The sample includes about 720,000 distinct CDR3 sequences, about 20% of them seen just once. The chain combines TRBV7-2 with TRBJ2-3; the D is unclear. This sequence was found in a man aged 65 to 79 in good health. Sequencing was done on a sample of blood. The CDR3 protein is CASSSLGGYGTDTQYF. Here the CDR3 DNA reads TGTGCCAGCAGCTCCCTCGGCGGTTATGGCACAGATACGCAGTATTTT.